This TCR beta chain was identified during a study of neurological immune-mediated disorders. Study summary: Multiple sclerosis patients numbering about 34 comprised some 31 relapsing-remitting and 3 secondary progressive patients. Overall study results and limits: When repertoires were grouped phylogenetically, those of 18 of 34 multiple sclerosis patients fell into one related-CDR3 cluster, a possible signature. Across subjects, expanded clones had no CDR3 amino acid sequences in common, pointing to private repertoires in all groups.

This clonotype was detected only a few times. The antigen is unknown. From germline, CDR1 is MNHNY and CDR2 SVGAGI (reference sequence). The ends were cut back, 2 bases at V and 3 bases at J, with 7 bases in the middle. The CDR3 is made up of 13 amino acids. cDNA synthesis was performed by 5'RACE with 10-nucleotide random UMIs. TCRdb ran MiXCR on the 5' RACE reads and lists one entry per CDR3 protein. There are some 60,000 distinct CDR3 sequences in the sample; around 3.8% occur only once, and more than 2% lies in the top ten. This clonotype was sampled from a woman in her forties or fifties with multiple sclerosis. Sequencing used PBMCs. The chain has TRBV6-6 and TRBJ1-2; D unclear. This CDR3 is CASSYPQDYGYTF. The CDR3 DNA reads TGTGCCAGCAGTTACCCCCAGGACTATGGCTACACCTTC.